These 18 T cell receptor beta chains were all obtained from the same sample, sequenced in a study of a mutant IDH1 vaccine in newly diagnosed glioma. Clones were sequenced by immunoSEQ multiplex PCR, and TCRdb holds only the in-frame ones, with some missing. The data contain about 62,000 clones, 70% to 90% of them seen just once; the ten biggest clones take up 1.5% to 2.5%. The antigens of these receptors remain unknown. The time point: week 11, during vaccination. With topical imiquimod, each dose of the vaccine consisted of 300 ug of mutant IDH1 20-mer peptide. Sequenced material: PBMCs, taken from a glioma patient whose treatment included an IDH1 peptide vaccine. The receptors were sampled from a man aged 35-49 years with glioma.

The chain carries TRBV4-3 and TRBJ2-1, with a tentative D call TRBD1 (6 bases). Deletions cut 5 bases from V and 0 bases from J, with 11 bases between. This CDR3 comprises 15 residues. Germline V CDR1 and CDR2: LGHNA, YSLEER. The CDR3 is CASSFTGSSYNEQFF. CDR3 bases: TGCGCCAGCAGCTTCACAGGGAGCTCCTACAATGAGCAGTTCTTC.

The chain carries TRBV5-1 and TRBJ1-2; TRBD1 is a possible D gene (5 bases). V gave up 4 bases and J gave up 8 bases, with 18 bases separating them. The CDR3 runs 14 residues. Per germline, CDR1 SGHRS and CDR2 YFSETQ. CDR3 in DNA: TGCGCCAGCAGCCCTGAGTGGGGGGTCTTGGGCTACACCTTC. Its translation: CASSPEWGVLGYTF.

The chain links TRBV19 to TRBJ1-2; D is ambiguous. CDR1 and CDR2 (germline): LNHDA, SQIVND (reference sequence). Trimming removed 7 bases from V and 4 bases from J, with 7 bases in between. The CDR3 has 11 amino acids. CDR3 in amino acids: CASNSFYGYTF. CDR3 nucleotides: TGTGCCAGTAATTCTTTCTATGGCTACACCTTC.

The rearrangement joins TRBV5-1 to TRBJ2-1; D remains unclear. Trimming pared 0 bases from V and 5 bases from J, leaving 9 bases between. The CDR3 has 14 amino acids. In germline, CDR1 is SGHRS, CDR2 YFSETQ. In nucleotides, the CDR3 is TGCGCCAGCAGCTTGGGGCGAGTAGACAATGAGCAGTTCTTC. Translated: CASSLGRVDNEQFF.

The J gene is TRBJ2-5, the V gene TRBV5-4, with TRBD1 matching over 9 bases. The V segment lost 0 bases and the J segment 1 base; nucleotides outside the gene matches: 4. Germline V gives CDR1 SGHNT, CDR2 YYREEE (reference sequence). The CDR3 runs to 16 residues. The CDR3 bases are TGTGCCAGCAGCTTGGGACAGGGGGTCTTCCAAGAGACCCAGTACTTC. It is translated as CASSLGQGVFQETQYF.

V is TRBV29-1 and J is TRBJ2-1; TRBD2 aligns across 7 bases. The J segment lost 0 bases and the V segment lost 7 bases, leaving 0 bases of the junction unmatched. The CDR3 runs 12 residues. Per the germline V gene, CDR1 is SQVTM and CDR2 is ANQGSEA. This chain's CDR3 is CSGTSSYNEQFF. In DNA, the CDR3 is TGCAGCGGGACTAGCTCCTACAATGAGCAGTTCTTC.

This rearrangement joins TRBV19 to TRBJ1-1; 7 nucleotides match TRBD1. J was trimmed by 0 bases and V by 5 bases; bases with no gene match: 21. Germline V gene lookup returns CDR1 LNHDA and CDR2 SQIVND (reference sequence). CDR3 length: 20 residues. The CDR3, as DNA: TGTGCCAGTAGTCCCCGTTGGGGGAGGGGGCTACTACTTATGAACACTGAAGCTTTCTTT. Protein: CASSPRWGRGLLLMNTEAFF.

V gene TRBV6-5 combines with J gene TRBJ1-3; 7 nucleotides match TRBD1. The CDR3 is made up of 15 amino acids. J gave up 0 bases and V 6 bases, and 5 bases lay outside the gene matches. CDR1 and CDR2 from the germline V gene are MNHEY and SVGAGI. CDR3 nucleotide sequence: TGTGCCAGCAGGGGGGGACAGAGCTCTGGAAACACCATATATTTT. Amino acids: CASRGGQSSGNTIYF.

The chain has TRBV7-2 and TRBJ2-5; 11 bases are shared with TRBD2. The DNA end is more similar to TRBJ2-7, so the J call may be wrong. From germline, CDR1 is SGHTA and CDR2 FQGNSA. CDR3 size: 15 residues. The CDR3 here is CASSSGLAEAYEQYF. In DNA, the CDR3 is TGTGCCAGCAGCTCGGGACTAGCGGAAGCCTACGAGCAGTACTTC.

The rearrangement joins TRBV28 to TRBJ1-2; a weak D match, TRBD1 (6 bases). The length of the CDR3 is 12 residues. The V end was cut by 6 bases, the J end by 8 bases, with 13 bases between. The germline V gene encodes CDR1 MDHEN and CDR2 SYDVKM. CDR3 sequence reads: CASRSTGLGYTF. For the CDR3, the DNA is TGTGCCAGCAGGTCGACAGGTCTGGGCTACACCTTC.

The CDR3 nucleotides read TGTGCCAGCAGCCCCGGTGCGGGCCGCAATCAGCCCCAGCATTTT. It codes for CASSPGAGRNQPQHF. The chain employs TRBV5-6 and TRBJ1-5, with D uncertain. This CDR3 has 15 residues. Trimming cost V 4 bases and J 2 bases, with 13 bases left between them. Germline CDR1 SGHDT, CDR2 YYEEEE.

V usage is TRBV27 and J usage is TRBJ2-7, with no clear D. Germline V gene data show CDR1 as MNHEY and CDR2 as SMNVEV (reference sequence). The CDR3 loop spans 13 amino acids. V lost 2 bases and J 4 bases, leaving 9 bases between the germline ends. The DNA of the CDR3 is TGTGCCAGCAGTTTAGCTGATAGATACGAGCAGTACTTC. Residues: CASSLADRYEQYF.

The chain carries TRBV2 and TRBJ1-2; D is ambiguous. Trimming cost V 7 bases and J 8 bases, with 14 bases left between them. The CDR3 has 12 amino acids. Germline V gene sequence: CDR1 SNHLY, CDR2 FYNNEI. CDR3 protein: CASTGNPWGYTF. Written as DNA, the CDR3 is TGTGCCAGCACCGGAAACCCTTGGGGCTACACCTTC.

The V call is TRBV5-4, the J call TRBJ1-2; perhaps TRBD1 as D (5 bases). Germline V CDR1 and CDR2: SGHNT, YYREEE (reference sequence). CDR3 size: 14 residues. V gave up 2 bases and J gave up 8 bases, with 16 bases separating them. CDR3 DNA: TGTGCCAGCAGCTTCGGGGCGGAGGCGGGGGGCTACACCTTC. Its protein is CASSFGAEAGGYTF.

For the CDR3, the DNA is TGTGCCAGTAGTAGGGGACAGCCCTCTGGAAACACCATATATTTT. Encoded protein: CASSRGQPSGNTIYF. The chain joins TRBV19 to TRBJ1-3; TRBD1 agrees at 7 bases. Germline V gene sequence: CDR1 LNHDA, CDR2 SQIVND (reference sequence). This CDR3 is built from 15 residues. With V trimmed by 4 bases and J by 0 bases, 3 bases remained unmatched. The complete variable domain, with remaining parts taken from reference TRBV19 and TRBJ1-3, reads DGGITQSPKYLFRKEGQNVTLSCEQNLNHDAMYWYRQDPGQGLRLIYYSQIVNDFQKGDIAEGYSVSREKKESFPLTVTSAQKNPTAFYLCASSRGQPSGNTIYFGEGSWLTVV.

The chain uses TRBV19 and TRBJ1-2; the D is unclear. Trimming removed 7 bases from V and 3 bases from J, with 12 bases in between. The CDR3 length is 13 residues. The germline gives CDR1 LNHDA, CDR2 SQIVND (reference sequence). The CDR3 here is CASTPGRDYGYTF. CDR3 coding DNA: TGTGCCAGTACCCCCGGTCGGGACTATGGCTACACCTTC. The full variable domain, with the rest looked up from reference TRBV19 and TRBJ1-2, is DGGITQSPKYLFRKEGQNVTLSCEQNLNHDAMYWYRQDPGQGLRLIYYSQIVNDFQKGDIAEGYSVSREKKESFPLTVTSAQKNPTAFYLCASTPGRDYGYTFGSGTRLTVV.

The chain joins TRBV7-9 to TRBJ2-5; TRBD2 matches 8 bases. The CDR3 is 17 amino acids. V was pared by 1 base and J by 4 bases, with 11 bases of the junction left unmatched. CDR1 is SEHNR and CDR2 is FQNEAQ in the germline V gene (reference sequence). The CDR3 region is CASSLGTSGLSGETQYF. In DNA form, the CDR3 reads TGTGCCAGCAGCTTAGGAACTAGCGGCCTATCTGGAGAGACCCAGTACTTC.

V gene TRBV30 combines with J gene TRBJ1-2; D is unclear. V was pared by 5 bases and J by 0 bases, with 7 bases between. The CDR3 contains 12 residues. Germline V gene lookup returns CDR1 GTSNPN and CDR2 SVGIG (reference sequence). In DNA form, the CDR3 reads TGTGCCTGGGCTGGGCCTAACTATGGCTACACCTTC. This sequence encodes CAWAGPNYGYTF.